This TCR beta chain comes out of a study of T cells in women clearing cervical HPV infection. At the level of the study: Cases were women with histologically confirmed HPV16-related CIN3 or worse, including a couple of invasive cancers. Only a few women had HLA typing results available.

Average input was roughly 1,200 ng genomic DNA for immunoSEQ TCR beta CDR3 amplification. The method was immunoSEQ multiplex PCR; TCRdb's version includes in-frame clones alone and lacks a portion of them. The sample table includes under 50,000 clones. The germline gives CDR1 MDHEN, CDR2 SYDVKM. The CDR3 length is 14 residues. The ends were cut back, 5 bases at V and 10 bases at J, with 15 bases in the middle. Notes on this clone: The read stops 3 residues short of the end of the CDR3; the missing end is completed from the germline J gene.

V and J are TRBV28 and TRBJ1-6; D is possibly TRBD1 (5 bases). This clonotype originated in a woman aged 18 to 75 with a cervical HPV16 infection that either progressed to CIN3+ or cleared (not recorded which). Source material: blood buffy coat. The CDR3 sequence is CASSEHSGGSPLHF. The DNA read from the CDR3 is TGTGCCAGCAGTGAGCATAGCGGGGGGTCACCC. Based on the CDR3 plus reference TRBV28 and TRBJ1-6, the full variable domain is DVKVTQSSRYLVKRTGEKVFLECVQDMDHENMFWYRQDPGLGLRLIYFSYDVKMKEKGDIPEGYSVSREKKERFSLILESASTNQTSMYLCASSEHSGGSPLHFGNGTRLTVT.